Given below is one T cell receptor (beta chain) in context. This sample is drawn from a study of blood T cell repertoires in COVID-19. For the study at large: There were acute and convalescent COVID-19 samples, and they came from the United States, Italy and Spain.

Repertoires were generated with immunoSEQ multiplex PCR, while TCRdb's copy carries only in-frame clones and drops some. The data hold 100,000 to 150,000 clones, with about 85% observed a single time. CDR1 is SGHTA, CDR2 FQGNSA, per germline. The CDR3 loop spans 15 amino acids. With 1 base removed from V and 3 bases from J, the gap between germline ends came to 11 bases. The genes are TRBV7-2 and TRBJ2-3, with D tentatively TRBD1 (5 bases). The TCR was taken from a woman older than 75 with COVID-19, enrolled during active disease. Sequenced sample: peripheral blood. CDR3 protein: CASSLEGSPTDTQYF. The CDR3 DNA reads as TGTGCCAGCAGCTTAGAGGGGTCCCCTACAGATACGCAGTATTTT.